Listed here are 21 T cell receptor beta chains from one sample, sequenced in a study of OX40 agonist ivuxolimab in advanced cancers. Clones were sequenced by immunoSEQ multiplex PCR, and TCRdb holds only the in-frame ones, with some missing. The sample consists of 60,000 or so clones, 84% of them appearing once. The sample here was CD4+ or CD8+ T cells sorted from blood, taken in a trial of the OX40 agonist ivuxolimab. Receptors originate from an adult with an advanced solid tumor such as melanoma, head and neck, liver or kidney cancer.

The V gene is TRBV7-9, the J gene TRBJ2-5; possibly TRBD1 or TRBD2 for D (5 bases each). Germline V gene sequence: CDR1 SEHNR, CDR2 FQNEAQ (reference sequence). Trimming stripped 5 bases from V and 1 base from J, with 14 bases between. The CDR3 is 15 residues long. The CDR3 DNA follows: TGTGCCAGCAGCGTAGACCCGGGGCCCCAAGAGACCCAGTACTTC. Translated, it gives CASSVDPGPQETQYF.

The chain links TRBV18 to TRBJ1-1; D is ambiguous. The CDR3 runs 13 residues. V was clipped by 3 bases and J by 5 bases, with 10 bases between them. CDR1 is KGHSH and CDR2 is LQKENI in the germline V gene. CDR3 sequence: CASSPVLGTEAFF. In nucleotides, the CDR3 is TGTGCCAGCTCACCCGTTTTGGGTACTGAAGCTTTCTTT.

The CDR3 loop reads CASSLLQGSGELFF. Written as DNA, the CDR3 is TGTGCCAGCAGCTTATTACAAGGGAGCGGGGAGCTGTTTTTT. The chain carries TRBV7-9 and TRBJ2-2, with D perhaps matching TRBD2 (5 bases). This CDR3 contains 14 residues. CDR1 and CDR2 (germline): SEHNR, FQNEAQ (reference sequence). Trimming took 2 bases from V and 7 from J, leaving 11 bases between them.

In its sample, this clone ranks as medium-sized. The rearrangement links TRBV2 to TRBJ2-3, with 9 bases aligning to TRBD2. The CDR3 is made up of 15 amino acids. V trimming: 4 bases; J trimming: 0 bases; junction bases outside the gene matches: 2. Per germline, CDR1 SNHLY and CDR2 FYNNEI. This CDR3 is CASSATSGSTDTQYF. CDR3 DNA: TGTGCCAGCAGTGCGACTAGCGGAAGCACAGATACGCAGTATTTT. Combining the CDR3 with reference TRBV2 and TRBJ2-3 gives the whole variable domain EPEVTQTPSHQVTQMGQEVILRCVPISNHLYFYWYRQILGQKVEFLVSFYNNEISEKSEIFDDQFSVERPDGSNFTLKIRSTKLEDSAMYFCASSATSGSTDTQYFGPGTRLTVL.

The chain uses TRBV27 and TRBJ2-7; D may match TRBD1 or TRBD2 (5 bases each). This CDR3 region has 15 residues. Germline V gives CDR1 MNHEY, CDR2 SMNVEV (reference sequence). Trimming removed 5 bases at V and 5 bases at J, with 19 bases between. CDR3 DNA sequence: TGTGCCAGCAGTCTAACCTACAGGACTGGTCACGAGCAGTACTTC. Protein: CASSLTYRTGHEQYF.

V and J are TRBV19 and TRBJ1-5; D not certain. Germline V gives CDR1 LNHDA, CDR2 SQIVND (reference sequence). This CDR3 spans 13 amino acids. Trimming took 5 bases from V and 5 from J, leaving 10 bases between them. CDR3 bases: TGTGCCAGTAGTCAACTGTTGGATCAGCCCCAGCATTTT. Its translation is CASSQLLDQPQHF. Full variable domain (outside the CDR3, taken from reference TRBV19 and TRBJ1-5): DGGITQSPKYLFRKEGQNVTLSCEQNLNHDAMYWYRQDPGQGLRLIYYSQIVNDFQKGDIAEGYSVSREKKESFPLTVTSAQKNPTAFYLCASSQLLDQPQHFGDGTRLSIL.

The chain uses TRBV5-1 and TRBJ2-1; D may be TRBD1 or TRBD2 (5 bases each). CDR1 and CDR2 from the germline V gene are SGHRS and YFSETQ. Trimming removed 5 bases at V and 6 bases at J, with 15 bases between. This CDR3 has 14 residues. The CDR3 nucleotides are TGCGCCAGCAGTAACGATGGGACCATCAATGAGCAGTTCTTC. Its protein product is CASSNDGTINEQFF. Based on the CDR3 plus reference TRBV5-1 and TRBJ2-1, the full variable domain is KAGVTQTPRYLIKTRGQQVTLSCSPISGHRSVSWYQQTPGQGLQFLFEYFSETQRNKGNFPGRFSGRQFSNSRSEMNVSTLELGDSALYLCASSNDGTINEQFFGPGTRLTVL.

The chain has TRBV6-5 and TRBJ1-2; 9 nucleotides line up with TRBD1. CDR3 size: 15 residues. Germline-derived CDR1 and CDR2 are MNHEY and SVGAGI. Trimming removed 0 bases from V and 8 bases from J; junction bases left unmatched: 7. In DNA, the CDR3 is TGTGCCAGCAGTTACTCTTGGACAGGGGCGTTGGGCTACACCTTC. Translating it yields CASSYSWTGALGYTF.

This chain's CDR3 is CASSRETSSYEQYF. CDR3 nucleotide sequence: TGTGCCAGCTCACGGGAGACTAGCTCCTACGAGCAGTACTTC. This chain joins TRBV18 and TRBJ2-7, with D possibly TRBD2 on 6 matching bases. This CDR3 is 14 amino acids long. Germline loops: CDR1 KGHSH, CDR2 LQKENI. V was cut by 4 bases and J by 0 bases, with 10 bases left in between.

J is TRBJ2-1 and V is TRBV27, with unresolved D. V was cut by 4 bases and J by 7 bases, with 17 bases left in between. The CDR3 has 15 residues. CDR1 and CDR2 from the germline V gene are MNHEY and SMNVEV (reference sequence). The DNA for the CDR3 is TGTGCCAGCAGTTCTCGGAATAGCCCGAGGAATGAGCAGTTCTTC. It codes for CASSSRNSPRNEQFF.

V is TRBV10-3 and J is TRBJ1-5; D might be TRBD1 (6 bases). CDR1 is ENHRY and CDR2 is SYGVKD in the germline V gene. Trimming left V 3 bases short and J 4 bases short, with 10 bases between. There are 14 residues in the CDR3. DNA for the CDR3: TGTGCCATCAGTGACGGACAGATTAATCAGCCCCAGCATTTT. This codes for CAISDGQINQPQHF.

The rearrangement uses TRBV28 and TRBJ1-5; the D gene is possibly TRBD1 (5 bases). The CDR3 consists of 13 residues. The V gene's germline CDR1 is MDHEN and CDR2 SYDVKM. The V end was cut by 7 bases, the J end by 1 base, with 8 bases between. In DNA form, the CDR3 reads TGTGCCAGCACTAGGGACAGCAATCAGCCCCAGCATTTT. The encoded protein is CASTRDSNQPQHF.

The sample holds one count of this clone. DNA of the CDR3: TGCGCCAGCAGCAGTGGAGGGTATGGCTACACCTTC. Translating it yields CASSSGGYGYTF. V usage is TRBV5-1 and J usage is TRBJ1-2; D gene uncertain. The CDR3 runs 12 residues. Germline V gives CDR1 SGHRS, CDR2 YFSETQ. V dropped 4 bases and J dropped 5 bases, with 9 bases sitting between them.

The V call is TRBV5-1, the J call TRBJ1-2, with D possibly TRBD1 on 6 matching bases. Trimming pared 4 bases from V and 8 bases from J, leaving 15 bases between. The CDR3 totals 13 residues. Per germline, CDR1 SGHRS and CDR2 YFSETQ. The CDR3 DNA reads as TGCGCCAGCAGCCCGGACAGAGGGATAGGCTACACCTTC. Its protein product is CASSPDRGIGYTF.

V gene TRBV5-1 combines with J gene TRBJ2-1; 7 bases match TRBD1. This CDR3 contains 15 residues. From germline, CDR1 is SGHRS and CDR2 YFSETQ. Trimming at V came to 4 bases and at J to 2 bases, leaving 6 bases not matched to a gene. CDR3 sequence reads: CASSPDRVAYNEQFF. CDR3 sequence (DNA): TGCGCCAGCAGCCCCGACAGGGTAGCCTACAATGAGCAGTTCTTC.

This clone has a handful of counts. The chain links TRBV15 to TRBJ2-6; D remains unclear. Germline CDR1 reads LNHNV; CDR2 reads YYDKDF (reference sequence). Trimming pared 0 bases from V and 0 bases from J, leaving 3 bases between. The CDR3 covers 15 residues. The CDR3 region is CATSRDASGANVLTF. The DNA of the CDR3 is TGTGCCACCAGCAGAGATGCCTCTGGGGCCAACGTCCTGACTTTC.

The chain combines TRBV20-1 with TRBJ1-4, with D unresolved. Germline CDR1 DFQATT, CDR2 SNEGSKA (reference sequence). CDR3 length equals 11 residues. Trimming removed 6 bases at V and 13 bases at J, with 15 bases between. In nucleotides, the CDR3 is TGCAGTGCCGACTCTGGAGTAGGACTGTTTTTT. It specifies CSADSGVGLFF.

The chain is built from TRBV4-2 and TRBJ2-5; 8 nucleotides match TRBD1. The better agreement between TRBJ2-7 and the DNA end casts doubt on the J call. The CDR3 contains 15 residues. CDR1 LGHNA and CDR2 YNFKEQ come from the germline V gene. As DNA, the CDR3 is TGTGCCAGCAGCCGCATAGTTGCTACAGGGGGCGAGCAGTACTTC. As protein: CASSRIVATGGEQYF.

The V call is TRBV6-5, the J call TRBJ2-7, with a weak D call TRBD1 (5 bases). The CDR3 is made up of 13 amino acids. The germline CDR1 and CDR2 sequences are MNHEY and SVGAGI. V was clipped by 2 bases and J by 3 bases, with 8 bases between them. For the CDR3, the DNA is TGTGCCAGCAGTTACCGTAGGGGCTACGAGCAGTACTTC. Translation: CASSYRRGYEQYF.

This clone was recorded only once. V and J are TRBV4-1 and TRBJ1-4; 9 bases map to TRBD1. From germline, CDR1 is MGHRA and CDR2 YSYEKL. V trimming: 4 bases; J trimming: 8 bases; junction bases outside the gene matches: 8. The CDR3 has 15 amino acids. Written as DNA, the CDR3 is TGCGCCAGCAGCCTCCTCGGGACAGGGAAGGAAAAACTGTTTTTT. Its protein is CASSLLGTGKEKLFF.

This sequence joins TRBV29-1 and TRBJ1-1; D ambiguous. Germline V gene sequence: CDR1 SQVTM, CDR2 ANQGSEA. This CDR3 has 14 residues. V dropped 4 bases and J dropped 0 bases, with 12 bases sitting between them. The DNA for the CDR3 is TGCAGCGTTGTCGGAGGGTTGGTGAACACTGAAGCTTTCTTT. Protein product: CSVVGGLVNTEAFF.